This TCR beta chain came from a study of blood T cell repertoires in COVID-19. Living in under 30 US areas, the participants were between roughly 18 and 90 years of age. After removal of 0 bases from V and 4 bases from J, the junction contained 4 bases not matched to a gene. Germline V gives CDR1 WSHSY, CDR2 SAAADI. The CDR3 sequence is 17 residues long. The assay was immunoSEQ multiplex PCR, and TCRdb's table has in-frame clones only and misses some. This sample has about 300,000 clones, with 85% to 90% found just once. Source material: PBMCs or T cells enriched from blood (not recorded which). This clonotype was sampled from a woman in her forties or fifties who had been exposed to COVID-19. This chain uses TRBV10-2 with TRBJ1-6; 9 bases line up with TRBD1. CDR3 residues: CASSESWDRDYNSPLHF. DNA for the CDR3: TGCGCCAGCAGTGAGTCTTGGGACAGGGATTATAATTCACCCCTCCACTTT.